This TCR beta chain is from a study of blood T cell repertoires in COVID-19. Study-level background: Material from acute and convalescent COVID-19 was sourced from the United States, Italy and Spain. T cells, B-cell-depleted T cells, or PBMCs provided the cDNA or gDNA that served as material.

CDR3 length: 13 residues. V lost 3 bases to trimming and J lost 1 base, with 7 bases between them. Per germline, CDR1 SGDLS and CDR2 YYNGEE. Original methodology: Nucleated cell counts were estimated from reference gene primer amplification. TCRdb keeps only in-frame clones here, not all; method: immunoSEQ multiplex PCR. The V and J calls and clone size come from that table; D and trimming were worked out from the DNA. The sample contains about 68,000 clones, roughly 90% of which appear only once. The chain recombines TRBV9 with TRBJ2-5, with D unclear. Sequencing input: peripheral blood. This clonotype was sampled from a human donor in a cohort sampled during active COVID-19. CDR3 amino acids: CASSGTPQETQYF. In DNA form, the CDR3 reads TGTGCCAGCAGCGGAACTCCCCAAGAGACCCAGTACTTC.